This T cell receptor (beta chain) was observed in a study of cytomegalovirus exposure and HLA in healthy donors. The PCR had 60 Vbeta and 13 Jbeta primers. Generated by immunoSEQ multiplex PCR, the TCRdb table keeps only in-frame clones and is missing some. Of approximately 200,000 clones in the sample, roughly 84% were seen once. Study results and caveats: A missense variant in DCLRE1C was later tied to TCR beta V- and J-gene trimming. TCR beta sequences numbering some 17,000 were associated with HLA alleles at 0.05 false discovery rate in a later analysis. Upon later analysis, TCR association rates were observed to vary by HLA locus, being highest for DRB1 and lowest for HLA-C.

As regards this clone: The antigen remains undetermined.

CDR3 length: 15 amino acids. V dropped 4 bases and J dropped 7 bases, with 19 bases sitting between them. CDR1 and CDR2 (germline): SGHAT, FQNNGV. The TCR comes from a boy between 10 and 17 years old in good health and CMV-seronegative. The genes are TRBV11-2 and TRBJ1-2, with D maybe TRBD1 (5 bases). Sequencing used PBMCs. The CDR3 DNA reads TGTGCCAGCAGCTCTCCCGGCGGGGGGGTGATTGGCTACACCTTC. As protein: CASSSPGGGVIGYTF.